The 23 T cell receptor beta chains presented below share a single source sample, sequenced in a study of spatial heterogeneity in lung cancer. Time point reported: sample taken at primary tumor resection. TCRdb analysed the 5' RACE reads with MiXCR anew, one entry per CDR3 protein. The table shows about 48,000 distinct CDR3 sequences, with about 5.8% occurring only once. Material: PBMCs, obtained at surgery. The receptors here all came from a male donor with early-stage non-small cell lung cancer.

This clonotype occurred many times. V gene TRBV6-2 or TRBV6-3 combines with J gene TRBJ2-7; no definite D call. Trimming took 5 bases from V and 7 from J, leaving 12 bases between them. Per the germline V gene, CDR1 is MNHEY and CDR2 is SVGEGT. CDR3 length: 12 amino acids. CDR3 protein: CASSVAWGEQYF. The CDR3 nucleotides are TGTGCCAGCAGTGTCGCTTGGGGTGAGCAGTACTTC.

There are a few counts of this clonotype. The chain is built from TRBV29-1 and TRBJ2-3; TRBD2 matches at 7 bases. The junction had 8 bases not matched to a gene; V was cut back by 6 bases and J by 2 bases. From germline, CDR1 is SQVTM and CDR2 ANQGSEA. The CDR3 has 14 amino acids. Written as DNA, the CDR3 is TGCAGCGTCAGGCTAGCGGTGATCACAGATACGCAGTATTTT. Its translation is CSVRLAVITDTQYF.

This clonotype was recorded at least ten times. The J gene is TRBJ2-5, the V gene TRBV5-1; unclear D gene. The CDR3 is made up of 13 amino acids. CDR1 and CDR2 from the germline V gene are SGHRS and YFSETQ. Trimming cost V 1 base and J 5 bases, with 9 bases left between them. The CDR3 is CASSLSAGETQYF. The CDR3 DNA follows: TGCGCCAGCAGCTTGTCGGCTGGCGAGACCCAGTACTTC.

This clonotype has at least ten counts. This chain connects TRBV3-1 to TRBJ2-2, with D possibly matching TRBD1 (5 bases). The CDR3 runs to 15 residues. CDR1 is LGHDT, CDR2 YNNKEL, per germline (reference sequence). The V end lost 1 base, the J end lost 4 bases, and 10 bases lay between the germline ends. Here the CDR3 DNA reads TGTGCCAGCAGCCAAGGGTCAGGGTTCACCGGGGAGCTGTTTTTT. This codes for CASSQGSGFTGELFF. The full variable domain, its missing parts supplied by reference TRBV3-1 and TRBJ2-2, is DTAVSQTPKYLVTQMGNDKSIKCEQNLGHDTMYWYKQDSKKFLKIMFSYNNKELIINETVPNRFSPKSPDKAHLNLHINSLELGDSAVYFCASSQGSGFTGELFFGEGSRLTVL.

This clonotype was seen many times. This CDR3 is CASSAPFHHELSSGANVLTF. In nucleotides, the CDR3 is TGTGCCAGCAGCGCCCCCTTCCACCACGAATTGAGCTCTGGGGCCAACGTCCTGACTTTC. The chain has TRBV9 and TRBJ2-6; D is ambiguous. V was pared by 3 bases and J by 0 bases, with 22 bases between. The V gene's germline CDR1 is SGDLS and CDR2 YYNGEE. This CDR3 spans 20 amino acids.

This clonotype showed up many times. The chain is built from TRBV28 and TRBJ2-7; TRBD1 agrees at 10 bases. Trimming at V came to 5 bases and at J to 3 bases, leaving 1 base not matched to a gene. This CDR3 is 13 amino acids long. Germline V gene sequence: CDR1 MDHEN, CDR2 SYDVKM. The CDR3 nucleotides are TGTGCCAGCAGTGGGACAGGGGTCTACGAGCAGTACTTC. Protein sequence: CASSGTGVYEQYF.

The sample holds many counts of this clonotype. The rearrangement uses TRBV6-5 and TRBJ1-1; D gene ambiguous. CDR3 length: 15 residues. Trimming cost V 8 bases and J 3 bases, with 19 bases left between them. CDR1 is MNHEY and CDR2 is SVGAGI in the germline V gene. The CDR3, as DNA: TGTGCCAGCGGGCGGAAATCCCCGAGGGACACTGAAGCTTTCTTT. This translates into CASGRKSPRDTEAFF.

In this sample, this clonotype turned up many times. An end of the junction does not agree with germline; a read error may underlie this. This chain connects TRBV7-7 to TRBJ1-1, with D maybe TRBD1 (5 bases). From germline, CDR1 is SSHAT and CDR2 FNYEAQ (reference sequence). The CDR3 runs 13 residues. The CDR3 sequence is CASSSGQNTEAFF. Written as DNA, the CDR3 is TGTGCTAGCAGCTCCGGACAGAACACTGAAGCTTTCTTT.

V and J are TRBV7-9 and TRBJ2-3, with D possibly being TRBD2 (6 bases). CDR3 length: 12 residues. Per the germline V gene, CDR1 is SEHNR and CDR2 is FQNEAQ (reference sequence). Deletions cut 8 bases from V and 3 bases from J, with 9 bases between. CDR3 sequence (DNA): TGTGCCAGCTGGAGGGCAACAGATACGCAGTATTTT. This gives the protein CASWRATDTQYF. The full variable domain, in which reference TRBV7-9 and TRBJ2-3 provide the parts outside the CDR3, is DTGVSQNPRHKITKRGQNVTFRCDPISEHNRLYWYRQTLGQGPEFLTYFQNEAQLEKSRLLSDRFSAERPKGSFSTLEIQRTEQGDSAMYLCASWRATDTQYFGPGTRLTVL.

This clonotype was seen at least ten times. The rearrangement uses TRBV28 and TRBJ2-5, with 7 bases that match TRBD1. The length of the CDR3 is 14 residues. Trimming at V came to 5 bases and at J to 6 bases, leaving 9 bases not matched to a gene. Germline-derived CDR1 and CDR2 are MDHEN and SYDVKM. The CDR3 bases are TGTGCCAGCAGTCGAGGGAACAGGGGACAGACCCAGTACTTC. It yields the protein CASSRGNRGQTQYF.

The sample holds many counts of this clonotype. The chain joins TRBV14 to TRBJ2-1; D not certain. Trimming removed 4 bases from V and 6 bases from J, with 10 bases in between. The CDR3 runs to 13 residues. Germline CDR1 and CDR2: SGHDN and FVKESK. The CDR3 DNA reads TGTGCCAGCAGCCCCTCCTGGGGCAATGAGCAGTTCTTC. It codes for CASSPSWGNEQFF.

This clonotype has ten or more counts. The rearrangement links TRBV7-9 to TRBJ2-7, with unresolved D. Germline-derived CDR1 and CDR2 are SEHNR and FQNEAQ (reference sequence). The CDR3 contains 13 residues. The germline V and J ends were trimmed by 3 bases and 6 bases, with 12 bases remaining between them. The CDR3 sequence: CASSFGQLTEQYF. The DNA for the CDR3 is TGTGCCAGCAGCTTTGGGCAGCTTACCGAGCAGTACTTC. Using reference TRBV7-9 and TRBJ2-7 for the parts outside the CDR3, the full variable domain is DTGVSQNPRHKITKRGQNVTFRCDPISEHNRLYWYRQTLGQGPEFLTYFQNEAQLEKSRLLSDRFSAERPKGSFSTLEIQRTEQGDSAMYLCASSFGQLTEQYFGPGTRLTVT.

Many counts were recorded for this clonotype. The chain has TRBV5-1 and TRBJ2-5; D remains unclear. Trimming cost V 1 base and J 3 bases, with 13 bases left between them. The CDR3 is made up of 15 amino acids. Looked up from germline, CDR1 is SGHRS and CDR2 is YFSETQ. The CDR3 sequence is CASSLLGTEEETQYF. The CDR3 DNA reads TGCGCCAGCAGCTTGCTTGGAACCGAGGAAGAGACCCAGTACTTC.

This clonotype has at least ten counts. The CDR3 DNA is TGTGCCTGGAGTGTAGCGACAGGGCGCGGCTACACCTTC. This codes for CAWSVATGRGYTF. This chain uses TRBV30 with TRBJ1-2, with 7 bases aligning to TRBD1. The CDR3 consists of 13 residues. V shed 0 bases and J 8 bases; nucleotides not matched to a gene: 6. Germline V gene data show CDR1 as GTSNPN and CDR2 as SVGIG (reference sequence).

A note on this clonotype: This may be a read error, as it is one base from a much larger clone. This sequence joins TRBV25-1 and TRBJ1-1; the D is unclear. Germline V CDR1 and CDR2: MGHDK, SYGVNS. This CDR3 has 11 residues. The CDR3: CARSDPTEAFF. The DNA for the CDR3 is TGTGCCAGAAGTGACCCGACTGAAGCTTTCTTT. Full variable domain (remainder filled in from reference TRBV25-1 and TRBJ1-1): EADIYQTPRYLVIGTGKKITLECSQTMGHDKMYWYQQDPGMELHLIHYSYGVNSTEKGDLSSESTVSRIRTEHFPLTLESARPSHTSQYLCARSDPTEAFFGQGTRLTVV.

The chain carries TRBV3-1 and TRBJ2-1; 13 nucleotides line up with TRBD2. Germline CDR1 LGHDT, CDR2 YNNKEL (reference sequence). The CDR3 consists of 18 residues. V trimming: 0 bases; J trimming: 4 bases; junction bases outside the gene matches: 6. CDR3 coding DNA: TGTGCCAGCAGCCAAGATCGGGGACTAGCGGGAAATTACAATGAGCAGTTCTTC. Its translation is CASSQDRGLAGNYNEQFF.

This clonotype was seen repeatedly, ten times or more. This rearrangement joins TRBV6-5 to TRBJ2-6; the D gene is possibly TRBD1 (6 bases). The CDR3 consists of 15 residues. The germline V gene has CDR1 MNHEY and CDR2 SVGAGI. V lost 0 bases and J 5 bases, leaving 8 bases between the germline ends. Here the CDR3 reads CASSYSRDRANVLTF. Here the CDR3 DNA reads TGTGCCAGCAGTTACTCGAGGGACAGGGCCAACGTCCTGACTTTC.

The chain joins TRBV5-1 to TRBJ2-1; the match to TRBD2 covers 8 bases. Germline V gives CDR1 SGHRS, CDR2 YFSETQ. This CDR3 contains 14 residues. V gave up 2 bases and J gave up 9 bases; unmatched junction bases: 7. The CDR3 sequence is CASSLGLAVVEQFF. The CDR3, as DNA: TGCGCCAGCAGCTTAGGACTAGCAGTAGTTGAGCAGTTCTTC.

This clonotype showed up many times. This chain uses TRBV10-1 with TRBJ2-5, with 11 bases fitting TRBD2. CDR1 and CDR2 from the germline V gene are WNHNN and SYGVQD (reference sequence). The CDR3 consists of 15 residues. V shed 1 base and J 5 bases; nucleotides not matched to a gene: 3. Here the CDR3 DNA reads TGCGCCAGCAGTGAGTTGAGGACTAGCGGGGAGACCCAGTACTTC. It codes for CASSELRTSGETQYF.

This clonotype was picked up many times. This chain uses TRBV29-1 with TRBJ1-2, with a weak D call TRBD1 (6 bases). Trimming stripped 3 bases from V and 0 bases from J, with 20 bases between. The length of the CDR3 is 17 residues. Germline assignment: CDR1 SQVTM and CDR2 ANQGSEA. In DNA form, the CDR3 reads TGCAGCGTTGATTGGGGGGCAGCCGAGTACCCTAACTATGGCTACACCTTC. It translates to CSVDWGAAEYPNYGYTF. The entire variable domain, with the rest obtained from reference TRBV29-1 and TRBJ1-2, is as follows: SAVISQKPSRDICQRGTSLTIQCQVDSQVTMMFWYRQQPGQSLTLIATANQGSEATYESGFVIDKFPISRPNLTFSTLTVSNMSPEDSSIYLCSVDWGAAEYPNYGYTFGSGTRLTVV.

This clonotype turned up a few times. V gene TRBV19 combines with J gene TRBJ2-7, with 16 bases identical to TRBD2. V gave up 5 bases and J gave up 3 bases; unmatched junction bases: 10. The CDR3 has 18 amino acids. The V gene's germline CDR1 is LNHDA and CDR2 SQIVND (reference sequence). The CDR3 loop reads CASSSTEGLAGGHYEQYF. The CDR3 DNA reads as TGTGCCAGTAGTTCGACGGAGGGACTAGCGGGAGGGCACTACGAGCAGTACTTC.

This clonotype appeared many times. V is TRBV4-1 and J is TRBJ2-7; D is tentatively TRBD1 or TRBD2 (6 bases each). V lost 1 base, J lost 0 bases, and 13 bases lay in between. The CDR3 is 16 amino acids. Germline V gene sequence: CDR1 MGHRA, CDR2 YSYEKL. Here the CDR3 DNA reads TGCGCCAGCAGCCAAGCGGGGGCGGGGTTCTCCTACGAGCAGTACTTC. This sequence encodes CASSQAGAGFSYEQYF.

In this sample, this clonotype turned up many times. This chain joins TRBV28 and TRBJ2-3, with D uncertain. CDR3 length: 13 residues. CDR1 MDHEN and CDR2 SYDVKM come from the germline V gene. V lost 6 bases to trimming and J lost 6 bases, with 13 bases between them. The CDR3, as DNA: TGTGCCAGCAGCCCTAGACCCCGGGATACGCAGTATTTT. Its translation: CASSPRPRDTQYF.